The clone carrying this T cell receptor (beta chain) was seen once. Its antigen is still unknown. The CDR3 length is 14 residues. CDR1 MGHRA and CDR2 YSYEKL come from the germline V gene. Trimming cost V 0 bases and J 5 bases, with 7 bases left between them. This sample is part of a study of T cells in localized non-small cell lung cancer. Findings of the study overall: In the blood, greater T cell density corresponded to longer overall survival. Analysis by sequencing included only one tumor region, so heterogeneity remains possible. The highest T cell clonality was in uninvolved adjacent lung, above tumor.

The protocol was immunoSEQ multiplex PCR, while the TCRdb copy is restricted to in-frame clones and leaves out a portion. The sample yields about 2,700 clones, 15% to 20% seen once. The genes are TRBV4-1 and TRBJ1-4; D gene uncertain. The TCR was taken from a man aged 35-69 years with stage I lung adenocarcinoma. The sample was lung tumor tissue, taken before any cancer treatment. CDR3: CASSQEGANEKLFF. The CDR3 nucleotides read TGCGCCAGCAGCCAAGAGGGAGCAAATGAAAAACTGTTTTTT.